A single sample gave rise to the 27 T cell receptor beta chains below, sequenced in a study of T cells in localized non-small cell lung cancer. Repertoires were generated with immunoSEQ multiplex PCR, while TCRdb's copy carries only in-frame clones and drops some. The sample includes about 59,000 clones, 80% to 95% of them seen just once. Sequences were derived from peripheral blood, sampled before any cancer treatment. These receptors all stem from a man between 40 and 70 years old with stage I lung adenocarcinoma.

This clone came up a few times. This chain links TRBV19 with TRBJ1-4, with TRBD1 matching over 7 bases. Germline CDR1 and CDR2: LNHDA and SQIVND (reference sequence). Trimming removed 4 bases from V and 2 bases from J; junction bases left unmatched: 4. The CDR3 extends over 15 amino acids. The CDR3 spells CASSKSGGTNEKLFF. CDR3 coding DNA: TGTGCCAGTAGTAAATCAGGGGGGACTAATGAAAAACTGTTTTTT.

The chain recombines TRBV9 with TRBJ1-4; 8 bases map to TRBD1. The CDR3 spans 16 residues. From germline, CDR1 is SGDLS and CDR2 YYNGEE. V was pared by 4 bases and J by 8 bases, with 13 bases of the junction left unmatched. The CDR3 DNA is TGTGCCAGCAGCCCGACAGGGGTAGCGATCAAAGAAAAACTGTTTTTT. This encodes CASSPTGVAIKEKLFF. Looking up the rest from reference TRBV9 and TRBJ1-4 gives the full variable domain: DSGVTQTPKHLITATGQRVTLRCSPRSGDLSVYWYQQSLDQGLQFLIQYYNGEERAKGNILERFSAQQFPDLHSELNLSSLELGDSALYFCASSPTGVAIKEKLFFGSGTQLSVL.

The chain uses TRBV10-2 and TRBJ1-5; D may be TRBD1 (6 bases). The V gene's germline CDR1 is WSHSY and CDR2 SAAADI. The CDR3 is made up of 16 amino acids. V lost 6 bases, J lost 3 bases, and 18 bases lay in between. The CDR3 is CASRAAGRGINQPQHF. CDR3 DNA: TGCGCCAGCAGGGCGGCGGGGAGGGGGATCAATCAGCCCCAGCATTTT.

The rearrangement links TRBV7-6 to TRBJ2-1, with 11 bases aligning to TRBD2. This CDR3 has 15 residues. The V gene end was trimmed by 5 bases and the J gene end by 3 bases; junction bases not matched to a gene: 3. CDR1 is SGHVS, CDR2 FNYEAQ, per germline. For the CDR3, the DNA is TGTGCCAGCAGCCACGGACTAGCGGGCTACAATGAGCAGTTCTTC. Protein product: CASSHGLAGYNEQFF.

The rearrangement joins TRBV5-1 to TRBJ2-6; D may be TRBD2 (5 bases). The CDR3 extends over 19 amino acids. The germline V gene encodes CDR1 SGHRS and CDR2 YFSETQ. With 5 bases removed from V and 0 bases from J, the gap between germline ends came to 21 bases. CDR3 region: CASRDPGGPPLSGANVLTF. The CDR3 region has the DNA TGCGCCAGCAGGGACCCAGGAGGTCCCCCCCTCTCTGGGGCCAACGTCCTGACTTTC.

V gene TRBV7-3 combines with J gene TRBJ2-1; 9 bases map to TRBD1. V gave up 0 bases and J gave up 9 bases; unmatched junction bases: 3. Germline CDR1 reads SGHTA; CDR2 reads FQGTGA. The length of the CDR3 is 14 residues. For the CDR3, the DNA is TGTGCCAGCAGCTTAACCGGGACAGGGAGTGAGCAGTTCTTC. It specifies CASSLTGTGSEQFF.

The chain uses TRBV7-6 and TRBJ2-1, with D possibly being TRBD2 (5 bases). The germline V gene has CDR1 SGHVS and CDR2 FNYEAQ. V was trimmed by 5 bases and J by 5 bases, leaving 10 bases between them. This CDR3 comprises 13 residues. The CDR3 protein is CASSRGRHNEQFF. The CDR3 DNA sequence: TGTGCCAGCAGCCGCGGGCGGCACAATGAGCAGTTCTTC. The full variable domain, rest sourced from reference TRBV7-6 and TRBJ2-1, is GAGVSQSPRYKVTKRGQDVALRCDPISGHVSLYWYRQALGQGPEFLTYFNYEAQQDKSGLPNDRFSAERPEGSISTLTIQRTEQRDSAMYRCASSRGRHNEQFFGPGTRLTVL.

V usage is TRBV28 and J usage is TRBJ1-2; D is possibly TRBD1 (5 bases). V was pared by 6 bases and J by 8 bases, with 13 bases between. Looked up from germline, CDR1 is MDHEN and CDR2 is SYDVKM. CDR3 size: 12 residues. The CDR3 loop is CASSSQGYGYTF. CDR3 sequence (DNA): TGTGCCAGCAGCTCTCAGGGATACGGCTACACCTTC.

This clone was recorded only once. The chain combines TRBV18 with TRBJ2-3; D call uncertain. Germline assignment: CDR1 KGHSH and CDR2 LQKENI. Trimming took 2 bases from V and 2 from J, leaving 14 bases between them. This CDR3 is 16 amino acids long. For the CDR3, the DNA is TGTGCCAGCTCACCATTATTAGACCACGCCACAGATACGCAGTATTTT. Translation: CASSPLLDHATDTQYF.

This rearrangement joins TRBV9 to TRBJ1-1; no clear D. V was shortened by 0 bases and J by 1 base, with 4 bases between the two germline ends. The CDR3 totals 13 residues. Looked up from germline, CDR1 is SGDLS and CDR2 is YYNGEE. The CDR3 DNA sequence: TGTGCCAGCAGCGTAGGTGAGAACACTGAAGCTTTCTTT. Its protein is CASSVGENTEAFF.

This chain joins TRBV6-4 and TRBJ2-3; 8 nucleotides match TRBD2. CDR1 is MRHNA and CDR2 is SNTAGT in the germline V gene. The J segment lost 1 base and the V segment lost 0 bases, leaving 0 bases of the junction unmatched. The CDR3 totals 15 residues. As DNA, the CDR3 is TGTGCCAGCAGTGACTCGCGGGGGGGCACAGATACGCAGTATTTT. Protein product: CASSDSRGGTDTQYF.

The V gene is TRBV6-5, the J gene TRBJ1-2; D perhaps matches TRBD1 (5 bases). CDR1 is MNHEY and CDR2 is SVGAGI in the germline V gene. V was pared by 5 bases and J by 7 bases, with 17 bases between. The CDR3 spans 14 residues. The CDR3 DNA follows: TGTGCCAGCAGTGGCCCGCCCCGGGGGTCTGGCTACACCTTC. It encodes CASSGPPRGSGYTF.

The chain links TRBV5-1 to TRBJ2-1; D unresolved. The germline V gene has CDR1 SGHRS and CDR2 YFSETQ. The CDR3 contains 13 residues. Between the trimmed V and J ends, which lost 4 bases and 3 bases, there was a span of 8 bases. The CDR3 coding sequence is TGCGCCAGCAGCGCTGACGACTACAATGAGCAGTTCTTC. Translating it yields CASSADDYNEQFF.

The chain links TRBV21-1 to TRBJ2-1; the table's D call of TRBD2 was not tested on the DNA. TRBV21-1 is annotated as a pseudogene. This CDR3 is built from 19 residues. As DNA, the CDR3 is TGTGCCAGCAGCCAGAGGGGACTAGCGGGAGCCCGCTCCTACAATGAGCAGTTCTTC. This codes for CASSQRGLAGARSYNEQFF.

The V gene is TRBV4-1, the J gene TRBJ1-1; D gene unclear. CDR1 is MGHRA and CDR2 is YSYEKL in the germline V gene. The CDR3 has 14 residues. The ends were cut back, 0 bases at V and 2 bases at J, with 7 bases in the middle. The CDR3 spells CASSQDGSNTEAFF. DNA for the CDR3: TGCGCCAGCAGCCAAGATGGGAGTAACACTGAAGCTTTCTTT.

The CDR3 region is CASSLAMRGGTDTQYF. As DNA, the CDR3 is TGCGCCAGCAGCTTGGCCATGAGGGGCGGTACAGATACGCAGTATTTT. The chain links TRBV5-1 to TRBJ2-3; perhaps D is TRBD1 or TRBD2 (5 bases each). Looked up from germline, CDR1 is SGHRS and CDR2 is YFSETQ. There are 16 residues in the CDR3. Trimming removed 0 bases from V and 3 bases from J, with 14 bases in between.

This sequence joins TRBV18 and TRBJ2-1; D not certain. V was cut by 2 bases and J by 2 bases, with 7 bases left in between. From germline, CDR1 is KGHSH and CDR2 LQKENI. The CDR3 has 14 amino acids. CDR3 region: CASSPGGTYNEQFF. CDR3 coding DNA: TGTGCCAGCTCACCAGGCGGTACCTACAATGAGCAGTTCTTC. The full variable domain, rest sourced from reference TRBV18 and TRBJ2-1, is NAGVMQNPRHLVRRRGQEARLRCSPMKGHSHVYWYRQLPEEGLKFMVYLQKENIIDESGMPKERFSAEFPKEGPSILRIQQVVRGDSAAYFCASSPGGTYNEQFFGPGTRLTVL.

CDR3 bases: TGTGCCACCAGCGCCGAGGTTGAAAAACTGTTTTTT. Translating it yields CATSAEVEKLFF. J is TRBJ1-4 and V is TRBV15; D gene ambiguous. There are 12 residues in the CDR3. The germline V gene encodes CDR1 LNHNV and CDR2 YYDKDF (reference sequence). The germline V and J ends were trimmed by 5 bases and 7 bases, with 8 bases remaining between them.

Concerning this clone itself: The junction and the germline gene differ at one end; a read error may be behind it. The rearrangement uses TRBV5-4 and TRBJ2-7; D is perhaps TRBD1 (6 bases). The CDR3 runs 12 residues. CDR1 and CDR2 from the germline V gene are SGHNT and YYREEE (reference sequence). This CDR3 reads CASSTDSRDTAF. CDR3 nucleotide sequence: TGTGCCAGCAGTACCGACTCCCGGGACACCGCCTTC.

The CDR3 coding sequence is TGTGCCAGCAGCAAGCCGCGGGTGGGACTAGCGGGAGAAAGTTACGAGCAGTACTTC. This translates into CASSKPRVGLAGESYEQYF. This rearrangement joins TRBV21-1 to TRBJ2-7; the D call of TRBD2 is as the table states it, not checked on the DNA. TRBV21-1 is deemed a pseudogene. The CDR3 is made up of 19 amino acids.

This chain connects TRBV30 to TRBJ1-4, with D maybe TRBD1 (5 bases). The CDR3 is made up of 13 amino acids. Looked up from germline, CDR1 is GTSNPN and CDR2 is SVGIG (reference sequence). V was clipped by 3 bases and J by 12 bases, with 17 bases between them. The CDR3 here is CAWSPPNRKELFF. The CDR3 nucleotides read TGTGCCTGGAGCCCACCTAACAGGAAAGAACTGTTTTTT.

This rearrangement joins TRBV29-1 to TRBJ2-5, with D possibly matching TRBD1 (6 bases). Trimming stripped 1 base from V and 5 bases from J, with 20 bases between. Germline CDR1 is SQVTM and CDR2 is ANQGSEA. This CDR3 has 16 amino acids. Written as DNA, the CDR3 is TGCAGCGTTGAAGCCCCTGGACAGAAATTTGGGGAGACCCAGTACTTC. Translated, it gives CSVEAPGQKFGETQYF. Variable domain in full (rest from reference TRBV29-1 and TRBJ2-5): SAVISQKPSRDICQRGTSLTIQCQVDSQVTMMFWYRQQPGQSLTLIATANQGSEATYESGFVIDKFPISRPNLTFSTLTVSNMSPEDSSIYLCSVEAPGQKFGETQYFGPGTRLLVL.

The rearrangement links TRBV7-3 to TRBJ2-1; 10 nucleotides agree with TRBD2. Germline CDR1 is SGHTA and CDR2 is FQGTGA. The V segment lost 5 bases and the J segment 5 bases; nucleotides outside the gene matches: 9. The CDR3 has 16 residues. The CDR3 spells CASSARTSGENNEQFF. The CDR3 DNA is TGTGCCAGCAGCGCCCGCACTAGCGGGGAAAACAATGAGCAGTTCTTC.

CDR3 bases: TGCGCCAGCAGCCAGGATTCATCGAACACTGAAGCTTTCTTT. It specifies CASSQDSSNTEAFF. The chain links TRBV5-1 to TRBJ1-1; the D is unclear. This CDR3 has 14 residues. Germline V CDR1 and CDR2: SGHRS, YFSETQ. With 4 bases removed from V and 1 base from J, the gap between germline ends came to 11 bases. Filled out from reference TRBV5-1 and TRBJ1-1, the complete variable domain reads KAGVTQTPRYLIKTRGQQVTLSCSPISGHRSVSWYQQTPGQGLQFLFEYFSETQRNKGNFPGRFSGRQFSNSRSEMNVSTLELGDSALYLCASSQDSSNTEAFFGQGTRLTVV.

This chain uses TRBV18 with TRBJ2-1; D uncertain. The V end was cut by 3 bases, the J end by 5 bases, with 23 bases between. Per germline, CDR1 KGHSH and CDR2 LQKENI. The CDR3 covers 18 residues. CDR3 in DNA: TGTGCCAGCTCACCCGCCAATGGTAGAGCAGACGCGCACAATGAGCAGTTCTTC. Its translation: CASSPANGRADAHNEQFF.

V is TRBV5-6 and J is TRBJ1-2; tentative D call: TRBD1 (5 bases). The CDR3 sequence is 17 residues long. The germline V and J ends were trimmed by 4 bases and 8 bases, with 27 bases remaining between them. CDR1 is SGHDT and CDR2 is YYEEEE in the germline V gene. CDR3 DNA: TGTGCCAGCAGCACGATTACGGGCCGGGACTCCCTATCGGGCTACACCTTC. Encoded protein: CASSTITGRDSLSGYTF.

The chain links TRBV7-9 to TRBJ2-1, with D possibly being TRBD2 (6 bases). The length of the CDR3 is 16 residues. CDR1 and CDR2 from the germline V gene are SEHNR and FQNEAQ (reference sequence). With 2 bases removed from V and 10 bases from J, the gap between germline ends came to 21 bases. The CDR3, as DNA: TGTGCCAGCAGCTTATCTGGGACTCGCTCCAATCCAGAGCAGTTCTTC. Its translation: CASSLSGTRSNPEQFF.